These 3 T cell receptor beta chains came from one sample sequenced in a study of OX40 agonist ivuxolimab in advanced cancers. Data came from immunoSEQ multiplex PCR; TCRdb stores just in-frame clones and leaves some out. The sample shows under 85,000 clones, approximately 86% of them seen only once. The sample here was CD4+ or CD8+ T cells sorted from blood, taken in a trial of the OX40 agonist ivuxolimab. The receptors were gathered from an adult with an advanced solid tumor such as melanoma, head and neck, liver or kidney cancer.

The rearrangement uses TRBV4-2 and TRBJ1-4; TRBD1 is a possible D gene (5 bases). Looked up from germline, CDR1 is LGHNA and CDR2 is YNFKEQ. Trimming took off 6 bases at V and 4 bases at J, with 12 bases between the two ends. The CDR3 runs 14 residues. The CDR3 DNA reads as TGTGCCAGCAGGCGGCAGGGAGATAATGAAAAACTGTTTTTT. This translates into CASRRQGDNEKLFF.

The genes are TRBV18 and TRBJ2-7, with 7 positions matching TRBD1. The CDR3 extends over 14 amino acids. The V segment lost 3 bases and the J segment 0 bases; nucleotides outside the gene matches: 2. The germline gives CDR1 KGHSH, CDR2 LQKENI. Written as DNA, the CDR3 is TGTGCCAGCTCACCGGGGACAGCCTCCTACGAGCAGTACTTC. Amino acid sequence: CASSPGTASYEQYF.

CDR3 nucleotide sequence: TGTGCCAGCAGTTTAGACACGGATGAAGCTTTCTTT. It translates to CASSLDTDEAFF. The rearrangement links TRBV28 to TRBJ1-1, with no clear D. This CDR3 is built from 12 residues. Trimming stripped 2 bases from V and 7 bases from J, with 8 bases between. The germline V gene has CDR1 MDHEN and CDR2 SYDVKM.